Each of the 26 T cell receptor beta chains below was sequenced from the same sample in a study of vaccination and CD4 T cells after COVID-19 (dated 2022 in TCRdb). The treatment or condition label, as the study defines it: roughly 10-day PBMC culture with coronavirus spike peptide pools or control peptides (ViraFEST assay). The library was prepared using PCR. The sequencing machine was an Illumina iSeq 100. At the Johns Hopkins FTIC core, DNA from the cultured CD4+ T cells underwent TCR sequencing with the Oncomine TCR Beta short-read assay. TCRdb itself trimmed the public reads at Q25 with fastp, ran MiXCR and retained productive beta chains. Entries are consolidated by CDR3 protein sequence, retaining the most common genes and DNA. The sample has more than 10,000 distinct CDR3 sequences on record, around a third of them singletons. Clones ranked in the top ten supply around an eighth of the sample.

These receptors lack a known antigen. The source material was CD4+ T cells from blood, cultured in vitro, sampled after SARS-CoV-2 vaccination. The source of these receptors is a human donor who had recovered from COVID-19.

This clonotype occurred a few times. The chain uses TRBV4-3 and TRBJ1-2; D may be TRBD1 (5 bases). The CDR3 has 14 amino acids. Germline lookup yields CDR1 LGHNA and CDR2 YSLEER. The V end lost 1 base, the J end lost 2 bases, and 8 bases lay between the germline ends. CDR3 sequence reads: CASSQGQWNYGYTF. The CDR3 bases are TGCGCCAGCAGCCAAGGACAGTGGAACTATGGCTACACCTTC.

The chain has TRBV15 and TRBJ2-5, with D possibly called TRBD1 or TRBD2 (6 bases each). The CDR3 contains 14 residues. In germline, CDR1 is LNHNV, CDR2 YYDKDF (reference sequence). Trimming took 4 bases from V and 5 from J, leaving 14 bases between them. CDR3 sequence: CATSTGGGRETQYF. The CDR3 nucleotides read TGTGCCACCAGCACCGGAGGGGGGCGGGAGACCCAGTACTTC.

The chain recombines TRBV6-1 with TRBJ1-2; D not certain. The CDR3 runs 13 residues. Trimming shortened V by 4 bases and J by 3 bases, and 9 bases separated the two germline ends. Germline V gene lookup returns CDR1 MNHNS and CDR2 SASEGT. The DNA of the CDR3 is TGTGCCAGCAGTGGGGGTCCCGACTATGGCTACACCTTC. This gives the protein CASSGGPDYGYTF.

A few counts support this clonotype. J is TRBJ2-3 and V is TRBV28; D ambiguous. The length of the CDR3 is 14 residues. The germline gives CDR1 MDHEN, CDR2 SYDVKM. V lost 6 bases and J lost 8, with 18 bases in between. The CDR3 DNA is TGTGCCAGCAGCCCGGGCTTAGCCCCTGGTACGCAGTATTTT. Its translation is CASSPGLAPGTQYF.

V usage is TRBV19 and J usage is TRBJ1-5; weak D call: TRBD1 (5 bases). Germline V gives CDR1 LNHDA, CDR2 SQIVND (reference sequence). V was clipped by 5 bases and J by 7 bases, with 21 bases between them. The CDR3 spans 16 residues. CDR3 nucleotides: TGTGCCAGTAGTGAAACCCCACGGAGATCAGGGCAGCCCCAGCATTTT. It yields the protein CASSETPRRSGQPQHF.

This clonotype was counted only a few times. CDR3 loop: CASSLLPGQGYGYTF. The CDR3 DNA reads as TGTGCCAGCAGTTTACTGCCGGGACAGGGCTATGGCTACACCTTC. This sequence joins TRBV28 and TRBJ1-2; 9 nucleotides agree with TRBD1. After removal of 2 bases from V and 4 bases from J, the junction contained 5 bases not matched to a gene. This CDR3 has 15 amino acids. Germline CDR1 MDHEN, CDR2 SYDVKM.

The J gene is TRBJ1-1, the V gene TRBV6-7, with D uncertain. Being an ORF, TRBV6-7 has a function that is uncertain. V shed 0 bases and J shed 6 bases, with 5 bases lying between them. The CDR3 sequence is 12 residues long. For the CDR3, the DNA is TGTGCCAGCAGTTACTCGATTCCTGAAGCTTTCTTT. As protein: CASSYSIPEAFF.

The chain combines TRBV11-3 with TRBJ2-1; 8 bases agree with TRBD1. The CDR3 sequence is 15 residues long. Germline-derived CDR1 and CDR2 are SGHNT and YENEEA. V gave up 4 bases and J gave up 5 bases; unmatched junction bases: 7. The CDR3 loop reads CASSSDRVLNNEQFF. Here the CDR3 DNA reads TGTGCCAGCAGCTCGGACAGGGTTTTGAACAATGAGCAGTTCTTC.

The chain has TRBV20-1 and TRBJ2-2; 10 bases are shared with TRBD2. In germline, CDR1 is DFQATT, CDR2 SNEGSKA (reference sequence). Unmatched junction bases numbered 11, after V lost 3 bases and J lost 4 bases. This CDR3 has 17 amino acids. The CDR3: CSASPSQVAGGTGELFF. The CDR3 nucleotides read TGCAGTGCTAGCCCCTCTCAGGTAGCGGGAGGCACCGGGGAGCTGTTTTTT.

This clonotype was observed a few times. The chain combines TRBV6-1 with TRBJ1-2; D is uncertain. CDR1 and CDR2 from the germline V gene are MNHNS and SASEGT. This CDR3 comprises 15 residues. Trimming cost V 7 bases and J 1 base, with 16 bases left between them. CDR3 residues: CASIGAAYLNYGYTF. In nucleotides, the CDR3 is TGTGCCAGCATTGGCGCGGCATATCTTAACTATGGCTACACCTTC.

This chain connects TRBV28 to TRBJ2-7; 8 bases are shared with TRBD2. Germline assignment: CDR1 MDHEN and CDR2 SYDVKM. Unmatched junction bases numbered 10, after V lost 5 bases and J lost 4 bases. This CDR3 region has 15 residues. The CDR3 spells CASSGGGTRRYEQYF. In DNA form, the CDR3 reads TGTGCCAGCAGTGGGGGTGGGACTAGGAGGTACGAGCAGTACTTC. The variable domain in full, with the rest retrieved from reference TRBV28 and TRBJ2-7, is DVKVTQSSRYLVKRTGEKVFLECVQDMDHENMFWYRQDPGLGLRLIYFSYDVKMKEKGDIPEGYSVSREKKERFSLILESASTNQTSMYLCASSGGGTRRYEQYFGPGTRLTVT.

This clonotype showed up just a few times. CDR3 in amino acids: CAWSLGVDQPQHF. CDR3 nucleotides: TGTGCCTGGAGTTTGGGGGTGGATCAGCCCCAGCATTTT. The V gene is TRBV30, the J gene TRBJ1-5; a possible D gene is TRBD1 (5 bases). Germline lookup yields CDR1 GTSNPN and CDR2 SVGIG (reference sequence). The CDR3 is made up of 13 amino acids. V lost 2 bases, J lost 5 bases, and 10 bases lay in between. Drawing the rest from reference TRBV30 and TRBJ1-5, the complete variable domain is SQTIHQWPATLVQPVGSPLSLECTVEGTSNPNLYWYRQAAGRGLQLLFYSVGIGQISSEVPQNLSASRPQDRQFILSSKKLLLSDSGFYLCAWSLGVDQPQHFGDGTRLSIL.

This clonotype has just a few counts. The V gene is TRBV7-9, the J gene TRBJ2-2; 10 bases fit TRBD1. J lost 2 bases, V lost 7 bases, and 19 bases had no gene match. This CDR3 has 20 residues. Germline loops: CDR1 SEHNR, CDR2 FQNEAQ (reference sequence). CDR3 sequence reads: CASILKMLRGTGDNTGELFF. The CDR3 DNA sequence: TGTGCCAGCATCCTAAAGATGCTCAGAGGGACAGGGGATAACACCGGGGAGCTGTTTTTT.

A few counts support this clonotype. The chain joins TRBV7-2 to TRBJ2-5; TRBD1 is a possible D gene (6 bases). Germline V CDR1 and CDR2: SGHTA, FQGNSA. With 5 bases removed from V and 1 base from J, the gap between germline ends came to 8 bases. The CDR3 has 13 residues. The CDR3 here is CASSRTAQETQYF. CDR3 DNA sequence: TGTGCCAGCAGCCGGACAGCCCAAGAGACCCAGTACTTC.

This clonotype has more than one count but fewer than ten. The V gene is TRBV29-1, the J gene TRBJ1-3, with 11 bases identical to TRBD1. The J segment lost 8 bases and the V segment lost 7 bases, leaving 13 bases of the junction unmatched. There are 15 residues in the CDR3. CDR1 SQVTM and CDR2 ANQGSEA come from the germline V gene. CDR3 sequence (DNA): TGCAGCGGGCGGGACAGGGGGTCGCCCGGAGACACCATATATTTT. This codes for CSGRDRGSPGDTIYF.

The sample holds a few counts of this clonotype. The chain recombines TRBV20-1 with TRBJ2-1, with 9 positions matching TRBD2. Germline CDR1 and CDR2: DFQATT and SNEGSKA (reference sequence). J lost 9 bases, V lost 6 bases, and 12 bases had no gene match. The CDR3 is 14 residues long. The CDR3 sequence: CSADGREGPAEQFF. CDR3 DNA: TGCAGTGCCGATGGGCGGGAGGGCCCCGCTGAGCAGTTCTTC.

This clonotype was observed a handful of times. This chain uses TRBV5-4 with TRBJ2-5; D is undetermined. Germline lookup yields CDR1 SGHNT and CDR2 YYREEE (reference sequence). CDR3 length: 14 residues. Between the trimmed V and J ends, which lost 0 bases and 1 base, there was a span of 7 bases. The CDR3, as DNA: TGTGCCAGCAGCTTGGCATCGCTCCAAGAGACCCAGTACTTC. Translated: CASSLASLQETQYF.

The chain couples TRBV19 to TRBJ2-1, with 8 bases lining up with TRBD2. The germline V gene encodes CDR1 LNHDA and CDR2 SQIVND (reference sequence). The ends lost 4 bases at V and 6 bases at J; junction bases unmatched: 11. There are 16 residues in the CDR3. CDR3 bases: TGTGCCAGTAGTAGCCCTCTCGGGAGGGCGTCCAATGAGCAGTTCTTC. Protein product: CASSSPLGRASNEQFF.

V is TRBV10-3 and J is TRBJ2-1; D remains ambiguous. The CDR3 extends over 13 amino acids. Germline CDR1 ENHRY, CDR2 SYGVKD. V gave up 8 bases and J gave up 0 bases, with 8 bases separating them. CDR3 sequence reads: CAIGSSSYNEQFF. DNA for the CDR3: TGTGCCATCGGTTCTAGCTCCTACAATGAGCAGTTCTTC.

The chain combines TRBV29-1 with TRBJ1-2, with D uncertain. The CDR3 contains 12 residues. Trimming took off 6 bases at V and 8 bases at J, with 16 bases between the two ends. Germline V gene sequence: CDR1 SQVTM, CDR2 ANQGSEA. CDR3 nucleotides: TGCAGCGTCACTACCTCCATAGCAGGCTACACCTTC. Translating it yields CSVTTSIAGYTF.

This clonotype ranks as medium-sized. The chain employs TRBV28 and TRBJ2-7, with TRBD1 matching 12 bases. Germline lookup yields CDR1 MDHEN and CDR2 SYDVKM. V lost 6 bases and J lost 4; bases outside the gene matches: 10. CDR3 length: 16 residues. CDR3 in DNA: TGTGCCAGCAGCCGCAGTGGGACAGGGGGCAAGTACGAGCAGTACTTC. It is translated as CASSRSGTGGKYEQYF.

CDR3 amino acids: CASSQDRGNTEAFF. The CDR3 nucleotides read TGTGCCAGCAGCCAGGACAGGGGGAACACTGAAGCTTTCTTT. The chain is built from TRBV7-9 and TRBJ1-1; 9 nucleotides line up with TRBD1. The CDR3 runs 14 residues. Germline loops: CDR1 SEHNR, CDR2 FQNEAQ (reference sequence). After removal of 5 bases from V and 1 base from J, the junction contained 2 bases not matched to a gene.

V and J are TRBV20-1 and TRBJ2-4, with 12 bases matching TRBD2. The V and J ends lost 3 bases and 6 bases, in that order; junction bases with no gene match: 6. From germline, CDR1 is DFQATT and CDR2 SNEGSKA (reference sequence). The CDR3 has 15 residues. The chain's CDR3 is CSASTSGRSRNIQYF. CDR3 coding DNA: TGCAGTGCTAGTACTAGCGGGAGGTCCAGAAACATTCAGTACTTC.

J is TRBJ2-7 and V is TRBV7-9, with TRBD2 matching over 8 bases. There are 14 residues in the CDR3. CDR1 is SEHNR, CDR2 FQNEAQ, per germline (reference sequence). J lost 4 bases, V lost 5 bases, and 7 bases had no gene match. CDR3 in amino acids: CASSPGGGSYEQYF. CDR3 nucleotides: TGTGCCAGCAGCCCGGGGGGGGGATCTTACGAGCAGTACTTC.

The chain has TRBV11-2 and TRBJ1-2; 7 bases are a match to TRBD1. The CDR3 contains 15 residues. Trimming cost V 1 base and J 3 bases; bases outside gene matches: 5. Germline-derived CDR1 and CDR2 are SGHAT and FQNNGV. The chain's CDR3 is CASSLGQGEYYGYTF. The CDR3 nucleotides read TGTGCCAGCAGCTTAGGACAGGGAGAGTACTATGGCTACACCTTC.

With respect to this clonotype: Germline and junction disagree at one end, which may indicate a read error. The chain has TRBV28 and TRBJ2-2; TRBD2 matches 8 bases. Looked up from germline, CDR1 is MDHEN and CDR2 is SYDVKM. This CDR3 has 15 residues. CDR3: CTSSFPGGGTGELFF. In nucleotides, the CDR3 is TGTACCAGCAGTTTCCCCGGGGGGGGGACCGGGGAGCTGTTTTTT.